A selection of T cell receptor beta chains follows, all from one sample in a study of vaccination and CD4 T cells after COVID-19. TCRdb re-analysed the PCR reads in MiXCR, keeping a single row per CDR3 protein. The table includes 20,000 to 25,000 distinct CDR3 sequences, approximately 38% detected once. The antigens these receptors bind are not known. The source material was CD4+ T cells from blood, cultured in vitro, sampled about 7 months after SARS-CoV-2 vaccination. These receptors were obtained from a human donor who had recovered from COVID-19. The CDR3 runs from the conserved cysteine through the conserved F or W. A D gene is named only where the DNA matches it firmly. Clone size, where shown, is once, few, many, or a class for clones that have expanded.

V gene | CDR3 length | D gene | clone size | CDR3 protein
TRBV2 | 14 | NA | NA | CASSDGGPADTQYF
TRBV9 | 12 | NA | NA | CASSDRGGVRYF
TRBV19 | 19 | TRBD2 | few | CASRGRLAGNPISYNEQFF
TRBV7-2 | 17 | NA | few | CASSWGVREGSTDTQYF
TRBV7-3 | 16 | NA | few | CASSSSGPEITDTQYF
TRBV15 | 17 | TRBD1 | few | CATTRGIAGQGANEQFF
TRBV2 | 14 | TRBD2 | NA | CASTRLAGYNEQFF
TRBV7-9 | 13 | NA | few | CASSWGDYNEQFF
TRBV15 | 15 | TRBD2 | medium-sized | CATSRDREGPDEQYF
TRBV28 | 13 | TRBD1 | few | CASSPGGQYEQYF
TRBV7-2 | 17 | NA | NA | CASSLFQGRLVNNEQFF
TRBV20-1 | 15 | TRBD2 | NA | CSAGTSGRAFNEQFF
TRBV7-6 | 14 | NA | NA | CASSLGRGDTEAFF
TRBV10-3 | 12 | NA | NA | CASKGSSYEQYF
TRBV5-4 | 16 | NA | once | CASRDAGFGVNTEAFF
TRBV28 | 18 | NA | NA | CASSADLRGRYSNQPQHF
TRBV7-6 | 17 | NA | NA | CASSLLGAQSNYNEQFF
TRBV10-3 | 19 | TRBD2 | NA | CAISESRAGVRASYNEQFF
TRBV7-7 | 17 | TRBD2 | NA | CASSVLAGGANTGELFF
TRBV7-9 | 12 | NA | NA | CASSRTEETQYF
TRBV2 | 15 | NA | NA | CASSAPTESYNEQFF
TRBV5-1 | 15 | TRBD2 | once | CASSSPGLALYEQYF
TRBV30 | 14 | NA | once | CAWSRGFGNQPQHF
TRBV4-2 | 12 | NA | NA | CASSPHNSPLHF
TRBV20-1 | 13 | NA | medium-sized | CSARDPEGYGYTF